These 19 T cell receptor beta chains originate from one sample sequenced in a study of blood T cell repertoires in COVID-19. This table comes from immunoSEQ multiplex PCR, and its TCRdb copy is limited to in-frame clones, with some not included. This sample has 50,000 to 60,000 clones, with around 90% found just once. Sequencing was done on a sample of peripheral blood. The receptors originated from a human donor in a cohort sampled during active COVID-19.

The CDR3 sequence is CATSRDLPTGTGGNTIYF. CDR3 nucleotide sequence: TGTGCCACCAGCAGAGATCTGCCGACCGGGACAGGTGGAAACACCATATATTTT. The V and J genes are TRBV15 and TRBJ1-3; 8 positions agree with TRBD1. CDR3 length equals 18 residues. Germline V gives CDR1 LNHNV, CDR2 YYDKDF (reference sequence). V trimming: 0 bases; J trimming: 3 bases; junction bases outside the gene matches: 10.

The chain couples TRBV5-1 to TRBJ2-2, with 9 nucleotides matching TRBD1. V was pared by 2 bases and J by 5 bases, with 7 bases of the junction left unmatched. The CDR3 covers 16 residues. Germline loops: CDR1 SGHRS, CDR2 YFSETQ. The CDR3, as DNA: TGCGCCAGCAGCTTACGAGTACAGGGGGCAACCGGGGAGCTGTTTTTT. It yields the protein CASSLRVQGATGELFF.

The chain recombines TRBV11-2 with TRBJ2-7; 8 bases are shared with TRBD2. Germline values: CDR1 SGHAT, CDR2 FQNNGV. V was pared by 0 bases and J by 6 bases, with 4 bases of the junction left unmatched. This CDR3 contains 14 residues. The CDR3 is CASSLEAGVSEQYV. The CDR3 nucleotides are TGTGCCAGCAGCTTAGAAGCGGGAGTTTCCGAGCAGTACGTC.

The table lists this clone with a count of one. The rearrangement uses TRBV5-4 and TRBJ1-1, with TRBD1 matching over 12 bases. Germline CDR1 SGHNT, CDR2 YYREEE (reference sequence). Losses at the gene ends were 4 bases for V and 5 bases for J; bases not matched to a gene: 9. This CDR3 has 16 residues. This CDR3 is CASSVPGQGARTEAFF. The CDR3 DNA is TGTGCCAGCAGCGTCCCGGGACAGGGGGCAAGGACTGAAGCTTTCTTT.

This clone appeared once. The chain combines TRBV11-3 with TRBJ2-7, with 9 bases identical to TRBD1. The ends lost 4 bases at V and 4 bases at J; junction bases unmatched: 2. Germline loops: CDR1 SGHNT, CDR2 YENEEA. The CDR3 runs to 13 residues. The CDR3 sequence is CASSSGTGYEQYV. The CDR3 DNA sequence: TGTGCCAGCAGCTCAGGGACAGGGTACGAGCAGTACGTC.

V and J are TRBV12-5 and TRBJ1-1; 9 bases line up with TRBD1. Looked up from germline, CDR1 is LGHNT and CDR2 is FRNRAP. Trimming removed 5 bases from V and 4 bases from J; junction bases left unmatched: 8. CDR3 length: 15 residues. CDR3 nucleotides: TGTGCTAGTGGTCTCCCGACAGGGGGGAGCACTGAAGCTTTCTTT. Translating gives CASGLPTGGSTEAFF.

This sequence joins TRBV5-1 and TRBJ1-4; TRBD1 might be the D (6 bases). The germline V and J ends were trimmed by 0 bases and 8 bases, with 11 bases remaining between them. The CDR3 length is 14 residues. The germline gives CDR1 SGHRS, CDR2 YFSETQ. The CDR3 sequence is CASSLEAGDEKLFF. The CDR3 nucleotides are TGCGCCAGCAGCTTGGAGGCAGGGGACGAAAAACTGTTTTTT. The complete variable domain, with remaining parts taken from reference TRBV5-1 and TRBJ1-4, reads KAGVTQTPRYLIKTRGQQVTLSCSPISGHRSVSWYQQTPGQGLQFLFEYFSETQRNKGNFPGRFSGRQFSNSRSEMNVSTLELGDSALYLCASSLEAGDEKLFFGSGTQLSVL.

This clone was observed a few times. Here the CDR3 reads CASSENEGRSNQPQHF. DNA for the CDR3: TGTGCCAGCAGTGAAAACGAGGGTAGATCCAATCAGCCCCAGCATTTT. The chain carries TRBV2 and TRBJ1-5, with no clear D. The germline gives CDR1 SNHLY, CDR2 FYNNEI. The CDR3 extends over 16 amino acids. V lost 2 bases and J lost 3, with 14 bases in between.

This sequence joins TRBV9 and TRBJ2-5; a weak D match, TRBD2 (6 bases). The CDR3 spans 13 residues. V was pared by 5 bases and J by 5 bases, with 13 bases between. Germline CDR1 and CDR2: SGDLS and YYNGEE. The CDR3 sequence: CASREAEGETQYF. In nucleotides, the CDR3 is TGTGCCAGCAGGGAAGCGGAGGGGGAGACCCAGTACTTC.

The chain uses TRBV10-1 and TRBJ1-3, with 7 bases matching TRBD1. The germline V gene encodes CDR1 WNHNN and CDR2 SYGVQD (reference sequence). The CDR3 covers 14 residues. V trimming: 6 bases; J trimming: 2 bases; junction bases outside the gene matches: 4. The CDR3: CASSADRTGNTIYF. In DNA form, the CDR3 reads TGCGCCAGCAGCGCGGACAGGACTGGAAACACCATATATTTT.

This clone is medium-sized. The V gene is TRBV10-3, the J gene TRBJ2-2; a weak D match, TRBD2 (6 bases). Between the trimmed V and J ends, which lost 10 bases and 7 bases, there was a span of 16 bases. Germline CDR1 reads ENHRY; CDR2 reads SYGVKD. This CDR3 spans 13 amino acids. The chain's CDR3 is CATRRGLDGELFF. Written as DNA, the CDR3 is TGTGCCACCCGGCGGGGCCTGGACGGGGAGCTGTTTTTT.

Remarks on this clone: Within the sample, other DNA sequences also encode this same CDR3. The CDR3 DNA reads as TGCGCCAGCAGCCGAAGACAGGAGGAAGAGACCCAGTACTTC. It encodes CASSRRQEEETQYF. The rearrangement uses TRBV4-1 and TRBJ2-5; a possible D gene is TRBD1 (6 bases). This CDR3 is 14 amino acids long. Germline V gene sequence: CDR1 MGHRA, CDR2 YSYEKL. V shed 4 bases and J shed 3 bases, with 12 bases lying between them.

This clone was recorded only once. The CDR3 region has the DNA TGTGCCAGCAGCCAAGGACTAGCGGGGATAGTCGGGTACGAGCAGTACTTC. Its protein is CASSQGLAGIVGYEQYF. The V and J genes are TRBV3-1 (or the pseudogene TRBV3-2) and TRBJ2-7, with 11 bases aligning to TRBD2. The CDR3 sequence is 17 residues long. Trimming removed 1 base from V and 4 bases from J; junction bases left unmatched: 9. Germline V lookup: CDR1 LGHDT, CDR2 YNNKEL (reference sequence).

The genes are TRBV2 and TRBJ2-3; 14 bases match TRBD2. Germline values: CDR1 SNHLY, CDR2 FYNNEI. The CDR3 has 17 residues. The V gene end was trimmed by 6 bases and the J gene end by 2 bases; junction bases not matched to a gene: 7. The CDR3 sequence: CASSRLAGGRDTDTQYF. The CDR3, as DNA: TGTGCCAGCAGCCGACTAGCGGGGGGGCGGGACACAGATACGCAGTATTTT.

The count of this clone is one. V gene TRBV28 combines with J gene TRBJ2-3, with TRBD2 matching 8 bases. The V and J ends lost 2 bases and 6 bases, in that order; junction bases with no gene match: 7. Germline CDR1 reads MDHEN; CDR2 reads SYDVKM. The CDR3 consists of 15 residues. The CDR3 reads CASSLGTRGGDTQYF. The CDR3, as DNA: TGTGCCAGCAGTTTAGGGACTAGGGGGGGGGATACGCAGTATTTT. The full variable domain, in which reference TRBV28 and TRBJ2-3 provide the parts outside the CDR3, is DVKVTQSSRYLVKRTGEKVFLECVQDMDHENMFWYRQDPGLGLRLIYFSYDVKMKEKGDIPEGYSVSREKKERFSLILESASTNQTSMYLCASSLGTRGGDTQYFGPGTRLTVL.

This chain joins TRBV7-2 and TRBJ2-3; 12 bases are a match to TRBD2. With V trimmed by 5 bases and J by 2 bases, 2 bases remained unmatched. Germline lookup yields CDR1 SGHTA and CDR2 FQGNSA. The CDR3 loop spans 15 amino acids. The CDR3 region has the DNA TGTGCCAGCAGCCGGACTAGCGGGACCACAGATACGCAGTATTTT. Encoded protein: CASSRTSGTTDTQYF.

V is TRBV29-1 and J is TRBJ2-5; D perhaps matches TRBD2 (6 bases). The V gene's germline CDR1 is SQVTM and CDR2 ANQGSEA. Trimming removed 8 bases at V and 4 bases at J, with 17 bases between. The CDR3 is made up of 13 amino acids. As DNA, the CDR3 is TGCAGCTCCGGCCCAGGAGCGGGAGAGACCCAGTACTTC. This codes for CSSGPGAGETQYF.

The chain carries TRBV4-2 and TRBJ2-5, with 10 positions matching TRBD2. The CDR3 runs to 15 residues. Trimming took 4 bases from V and 1 from J; bases not matched to a gene: 3. Germline loops: CDR1 LGHNA, CDR2 YNFKEQ. CDR3 region: CASSPGTSAQETQYF. CDR3 DNA: TGTGCCAGCAGCCCAGGGACTAGCGCCCAAGAGACCCAGTACTTC.

The chain has TRBV5-1 and TRBJ2-3, with 16 bases that match TRBD2. The CDR3 loop spans 20 amino acids. The V gene's germline CDR1 is SGHRS and CDR2 YFSETQ. Unmatched junction bases numbered 14, after V lost 4 bases and J lost 3 bases. The CDR3 is CASSGFGTSGGVVPTDTQYF. CDR3 in DNA: TGCGCCAGCAGCGGGTTCGGGACTAGCGGGGGGGTAGTACCGACAGATACGCAGTATTTT. Looking up the rest from reference TRBV5-1 and TRBJ2-3 gives the full variable domain: KAGVTQTPRYLIKTRGQQVTLSCSPISGHRSVSWYQQTPGQGLQFLFEYFSETQRNKGNFPGRFSGRQFSNSRSEMNVSTLELGDSALYLCASSGFGTSGGVVPTDTQYFGPGTRLTVL.